This T cell receptor (beta chain) stems from a study of shared clonotypes between healthy human individuals. This clone was picked up a small number of times. Its antigen is unknown. Findings of the study overall: Estimated richness was generally greater in naive than memory subsets.

This CDR3 spans 12 amino acids. V lost 5 bases, J lost 8 bases, and 12 bases lay in between. CDR1 is LNHDA and CDR2 is SQIVND in the germline V gene (reference sequence). Authors' methods: Owing to the provision of junction-only sequences devoid of quality scores by immunoSEQ, filtering differed. Generated by immunoSEQ multiplex PCR, the TCRdb table keeps only in-frame clones and is missing some. The V and J calls and the clone size are those of that table, but D and trimming were determined from the DNA. The table records about 2,100,000 clones, just over 90% of them present only once. As defined, naive CD8 cells were CD45RO-negative and positively selected for CCR7, with terminally differentiated effector memory CD45RA+ cells excluded. All donors were healthy HIV-negative adults lacking recent acute infections or vaccinations.

This TCR was sampled from a man younger than 30 in good health. Some clones in this sample may be carry-over from other donors' samples. The sequencing input was naive CD8+ T cells from PBMCs. The rearrangement links TRBV19 to TRBJ1-2; D might be TRBD1 (5 bases). The CDR3 bases are TGTGCCAGTAGTGCAGGGCGTGAGGGCTACACCTTC. Its translation is CASSAGREGYTF.